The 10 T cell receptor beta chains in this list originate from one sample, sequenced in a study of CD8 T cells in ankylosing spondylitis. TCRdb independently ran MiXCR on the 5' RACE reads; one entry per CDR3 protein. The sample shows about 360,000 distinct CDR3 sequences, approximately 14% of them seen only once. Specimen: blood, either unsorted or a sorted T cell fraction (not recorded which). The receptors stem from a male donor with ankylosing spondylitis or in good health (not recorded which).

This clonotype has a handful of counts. The CDR3 is CASSWERATYNEQFF. The CDR3, as DNA: TGTGCCAGCAGCTGGGAGAGGGCCACCTACAATGAGCAGTTCTTC. This rearrangement joins TRBV7-2 to TRBJ2-1; possibly TRBD2 for D (5 bases). Trimming took off 4 bases at V and 2 bases at J, with 12 bases between the two ends. Germline CDR1 is SGHTA and CDR2 is FQGNSA. The CDR3 spans 15 residues.

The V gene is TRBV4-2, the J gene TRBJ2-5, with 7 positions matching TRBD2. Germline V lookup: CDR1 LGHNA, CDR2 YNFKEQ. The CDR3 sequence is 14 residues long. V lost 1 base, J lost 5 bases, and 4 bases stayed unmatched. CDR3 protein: CASSQAGGIETQYF. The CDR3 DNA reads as TGTGCCAGCAGCCAAGCGGGGGGTATCGAGACCCAGTACTTC.

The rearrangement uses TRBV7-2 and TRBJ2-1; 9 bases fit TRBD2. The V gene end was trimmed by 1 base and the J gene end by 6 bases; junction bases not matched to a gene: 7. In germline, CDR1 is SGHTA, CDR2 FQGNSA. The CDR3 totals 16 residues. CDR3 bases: TGTGCCAGCAGCTTAGGGGGCGGGGGGGCGCGCAATGAGCAGTTCTTC. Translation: CASSLGGGGARNEQFF.

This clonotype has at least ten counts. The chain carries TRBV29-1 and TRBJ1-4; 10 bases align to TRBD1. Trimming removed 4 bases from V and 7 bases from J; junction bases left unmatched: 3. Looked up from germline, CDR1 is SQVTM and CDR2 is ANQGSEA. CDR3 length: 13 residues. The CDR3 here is CSVAGQGREKLFF. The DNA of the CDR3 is TGCAGCGTTGCGGGACAGGGGCGTGAAAAACTGTTTTTT.

The chain's CDR3 is CSARESLGQSSSPLHF. DNA for the CDR3: TGCAGTGCTAGAGAGTCGCTGGGGCAGAGTAGTTCACCCCTCCACTTT. The rearrangement links TRBV20-1 to TRBJ1-6; possibly TRBD1 for D (5 bases). Trimming cost V 0 bases and J 9 bases, with 18 bases left between them. The CDR3 totals 16 residues. The V gene's germline CDR1 is DFQATT and CDR2 SNEGSKA (reference sequence).

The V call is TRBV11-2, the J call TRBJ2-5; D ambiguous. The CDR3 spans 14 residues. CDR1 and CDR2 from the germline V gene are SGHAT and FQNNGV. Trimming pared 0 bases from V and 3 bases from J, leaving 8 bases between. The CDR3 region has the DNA TGTGCCAGCAGCTTAGATCTGCGAAAAGAGACCCAGTACTTC. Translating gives CASSLDLRKETQYF.

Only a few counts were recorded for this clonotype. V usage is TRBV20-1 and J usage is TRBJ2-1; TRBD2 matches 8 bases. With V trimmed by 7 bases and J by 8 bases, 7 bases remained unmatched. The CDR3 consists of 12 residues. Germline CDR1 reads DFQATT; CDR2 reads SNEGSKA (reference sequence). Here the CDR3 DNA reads TGCAGTGGCGATTCAGCGGGAGATGAGCAGTTCTTC. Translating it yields CSGDSAGDEQFF.

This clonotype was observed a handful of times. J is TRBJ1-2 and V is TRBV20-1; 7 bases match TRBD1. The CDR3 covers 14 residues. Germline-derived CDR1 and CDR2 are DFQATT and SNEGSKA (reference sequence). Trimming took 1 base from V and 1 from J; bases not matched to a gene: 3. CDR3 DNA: TGCAGTGCTAGAGCGGGGGACAGTAACTATGGCTACACCTTC. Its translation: CSARAGDSNYGYTF.

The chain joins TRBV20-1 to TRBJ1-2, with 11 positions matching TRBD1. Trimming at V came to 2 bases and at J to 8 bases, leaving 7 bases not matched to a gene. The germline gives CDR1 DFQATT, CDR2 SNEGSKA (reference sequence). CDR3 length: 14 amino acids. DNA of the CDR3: TGCAGTGCTAGAAAGGACAGGGGGCCGGGGGGCTACACCTTC. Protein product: CSARKDRGPGGYTF.

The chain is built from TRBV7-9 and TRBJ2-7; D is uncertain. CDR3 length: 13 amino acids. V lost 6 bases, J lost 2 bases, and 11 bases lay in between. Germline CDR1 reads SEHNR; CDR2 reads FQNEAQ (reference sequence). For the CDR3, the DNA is TGTGCCAGCAGTACACAGAGTCCCTACGAGCAGTACTTC. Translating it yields CASSTQSPYEQYF.